The present entry profiles one T cell receptor beta chain with its context. The data were taken from a study of blood T cell repertoires in COVID-19. Seattle's enrolled individuals joined amid active infection and were then monitored longitudinally. The method was immunoSEQ multiplex PCR; TCRdb's version includes in-frame clones alone and lacks a portion of them. The sample records 150,000 or so clones, 80% to 90% being singletons. V shed 7 bases and J shed 3 bases, with 16 bases lying between them. This CDR3 is 15 amino acids long. Germline loops: CDR1 LGHNA, CDR2 YSLEER. Sequencing used peripheral blood. The sequence came from a man aged 18 to 29 with COVID-19, enrolled during active disease. This chain joins TRBV4-3 and TRBJ1-5; D is undetermined. CDR3 DNA: TGCGCCAGCACCATAGACGGAGGGCCCAATCAGCCCCAGCATTTT. Encoded protein: CASTIDGGPNQPQHF.